This T cell receptor beta chain emerged from a study of identical twins. MiXCR, applied by TCRdb to the 5' RACE reads, yields one record per CDR3 protein. The sample includes fewer than 350,000 distinct CDR3 sequences, roughly 8.6% of them seen just once. The CDR3 totals 14 residues. The germline CDR1 and CDR2 sequences are DFQATT and SNEGSKA (reference sequence). Deletions cut 6 bases from V and 5 bases from J, with 17 bases between. The same sample was also used in a study of yellow fever vaccine responses in identical twins.

This receptor was identified in a woman aged 18-29 years in good health. The gene calls are TRBV20-1 and TRBJ2-1; TRBD2 is a possible D gene (7 bases). Sequencing input: memory (CD45RO+) T cells sorted from blood. CDR3 region: CSATGASGNNEQFF. For the CDR3, the DNA is TGCAGTGCCACGGGGGCTAGCGGAAACAATGAGCAGTTCTTC.